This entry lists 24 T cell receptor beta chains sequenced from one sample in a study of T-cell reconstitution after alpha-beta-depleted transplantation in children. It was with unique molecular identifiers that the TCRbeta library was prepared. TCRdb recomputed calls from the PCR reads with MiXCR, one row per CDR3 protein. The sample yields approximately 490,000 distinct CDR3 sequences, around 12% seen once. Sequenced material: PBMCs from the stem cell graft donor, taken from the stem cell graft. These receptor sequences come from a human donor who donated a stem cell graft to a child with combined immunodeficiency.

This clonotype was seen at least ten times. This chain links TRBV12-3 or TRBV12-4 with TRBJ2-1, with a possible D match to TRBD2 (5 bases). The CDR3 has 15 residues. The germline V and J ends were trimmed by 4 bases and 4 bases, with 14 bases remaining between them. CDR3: CASSSPGIEYNEQFF. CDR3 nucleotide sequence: TGTGCCAGCAGTTCCCCGGGGATAGAATACAATGAGCAGTTCTTC.

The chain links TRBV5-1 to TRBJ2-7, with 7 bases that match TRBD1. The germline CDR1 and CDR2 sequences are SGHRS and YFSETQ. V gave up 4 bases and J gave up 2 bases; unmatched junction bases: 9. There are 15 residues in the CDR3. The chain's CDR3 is CASSVRQGPTYEQYF. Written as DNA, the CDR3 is TGCGCCAGCAGCGTCCGACAGGGTCCCACCTACGAGCAGTACTTC.

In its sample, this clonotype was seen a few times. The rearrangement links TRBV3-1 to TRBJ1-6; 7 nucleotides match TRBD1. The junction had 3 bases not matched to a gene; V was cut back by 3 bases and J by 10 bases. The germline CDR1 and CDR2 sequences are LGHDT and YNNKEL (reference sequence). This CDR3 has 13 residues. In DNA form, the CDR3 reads TGTGCCAGCAGCCACGACAGGGACTCACCCCTCCACTTT. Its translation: CASSHDRDSPLHF.

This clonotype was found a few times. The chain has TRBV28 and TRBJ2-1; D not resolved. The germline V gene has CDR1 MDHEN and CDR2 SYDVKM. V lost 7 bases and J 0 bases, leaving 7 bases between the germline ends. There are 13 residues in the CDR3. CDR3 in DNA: TGTGCCAGCATAAGGAGCTCCTACAATGAGCAGTTCTTC. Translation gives CASIRSSYNEQFF.

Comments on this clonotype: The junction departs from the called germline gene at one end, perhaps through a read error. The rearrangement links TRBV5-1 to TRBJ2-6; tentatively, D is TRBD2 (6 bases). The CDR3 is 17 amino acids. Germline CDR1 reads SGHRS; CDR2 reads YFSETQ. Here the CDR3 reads CATSLWRGQTRANVLTF. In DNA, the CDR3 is TGCGCCACCAGCTTGTGGAGGGGTCAGACGCGTGCCAACGTCCTGACTTTC. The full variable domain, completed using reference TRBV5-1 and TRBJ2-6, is KAGVTQTPRYLIKTRGQQVTLSCSPISGHRSVSWYQQTPGQGLQFLFEYFSETQRNKGNFPGRFSGRQFSNSRSEMNVSTLELGDSALYLCATSLWRGQTRANVLTFGAGSRLTVL.

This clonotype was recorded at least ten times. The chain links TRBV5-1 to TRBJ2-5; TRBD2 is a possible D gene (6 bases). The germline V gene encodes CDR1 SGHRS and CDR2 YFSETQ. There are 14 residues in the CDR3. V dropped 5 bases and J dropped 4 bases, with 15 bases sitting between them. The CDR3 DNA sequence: TGCGCCAGCAGGGAGGGGCCCGGCCGAGAGACCCAGTACTTC. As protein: CASREGPGRETQYF.

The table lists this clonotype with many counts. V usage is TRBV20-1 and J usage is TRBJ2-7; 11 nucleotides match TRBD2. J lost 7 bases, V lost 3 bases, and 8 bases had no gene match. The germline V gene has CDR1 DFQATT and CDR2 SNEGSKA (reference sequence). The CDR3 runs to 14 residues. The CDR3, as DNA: TGCAGTGCTAGTAGCGGGAGGGCCCAGTTTGAGCAGTACTTC. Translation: CSASSGRAQFEQYF.

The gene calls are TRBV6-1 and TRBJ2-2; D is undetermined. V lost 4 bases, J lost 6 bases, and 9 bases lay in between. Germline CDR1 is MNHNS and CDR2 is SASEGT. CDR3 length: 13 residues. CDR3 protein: CASSVLAPGELFF. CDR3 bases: TGTGCCAGCAGTGTTTTGGCGCCCGGGGAGCTGTTTTTT.

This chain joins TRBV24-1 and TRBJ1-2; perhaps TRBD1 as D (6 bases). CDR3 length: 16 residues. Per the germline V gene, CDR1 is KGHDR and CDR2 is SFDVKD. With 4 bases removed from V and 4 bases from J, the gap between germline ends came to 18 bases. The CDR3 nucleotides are TGTGCCACCAGTGACGTAAATGACAGGAACCTCTATGGCTACACCTTC. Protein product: CATSDVNDRNLYGYTF.

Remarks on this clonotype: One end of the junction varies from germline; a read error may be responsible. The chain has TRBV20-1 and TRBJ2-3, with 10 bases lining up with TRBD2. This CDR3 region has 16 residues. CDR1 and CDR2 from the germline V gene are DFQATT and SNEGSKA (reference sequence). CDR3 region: CRARRLAGPSTDTQYF. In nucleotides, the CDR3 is TGCAGAGCTAGGCGACTAGCGGGTCCTAGCACAGATACGCAGTATTTT.

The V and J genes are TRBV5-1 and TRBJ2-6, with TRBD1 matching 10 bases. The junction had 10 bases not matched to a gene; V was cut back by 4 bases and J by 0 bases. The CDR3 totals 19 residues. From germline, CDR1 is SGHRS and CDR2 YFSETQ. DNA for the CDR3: TGCGCCAGCAGCAGCACCCGGACAGGGGGGACCTCTGGGGCCAACGTCCTGACTTTC. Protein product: CASSSTRTGGTSGANVLTF.

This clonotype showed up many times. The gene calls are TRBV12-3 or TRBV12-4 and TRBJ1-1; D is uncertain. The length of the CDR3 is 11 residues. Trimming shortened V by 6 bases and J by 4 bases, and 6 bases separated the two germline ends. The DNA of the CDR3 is TGTGCCAGCAGCAACGTCACTGAAGCTTTCTTT. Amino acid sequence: CASSNVTEAFF.

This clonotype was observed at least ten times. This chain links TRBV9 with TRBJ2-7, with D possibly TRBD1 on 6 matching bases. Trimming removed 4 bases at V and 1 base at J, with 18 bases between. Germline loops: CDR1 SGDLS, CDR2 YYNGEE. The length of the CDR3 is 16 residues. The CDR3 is CASSPGVSGESYEQYF. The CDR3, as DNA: TGTGCCAGCAGCCCCGGAGTCTCAGGGGAATCCTACGAGCAGTACTTC.

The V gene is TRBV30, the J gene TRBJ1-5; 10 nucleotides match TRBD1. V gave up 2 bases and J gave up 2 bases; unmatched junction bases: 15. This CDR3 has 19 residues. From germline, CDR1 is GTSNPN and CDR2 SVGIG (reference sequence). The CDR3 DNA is TGTGCCTGGAGTAAACCCGGGACAGGGGACCTTTTTGGCAATCAGCCCCAGCATTTT. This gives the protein CAWSKPGTGDLFGNQPQHF.

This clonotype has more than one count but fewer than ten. The CDR3 sequence: CASSYPPGQAGLPNTGELFF. The CDR3, as DNA: TGCGCCAGCAGCTATCCTCCGGGACAGGCGGGCCTCCCCAACACCGGGGAGCTGTTTTTT. V gene TRBV5-1 combines with J gene TRBJ2-2; 8 bases agree with TRBD1. The CDR3 is 20 amino acids. Germline lookup yields CDR1 SGHRS and CDR2 YFSETQ. J was trimmed by 2 bases and V by 3 bases; bases with no gene match: 18.

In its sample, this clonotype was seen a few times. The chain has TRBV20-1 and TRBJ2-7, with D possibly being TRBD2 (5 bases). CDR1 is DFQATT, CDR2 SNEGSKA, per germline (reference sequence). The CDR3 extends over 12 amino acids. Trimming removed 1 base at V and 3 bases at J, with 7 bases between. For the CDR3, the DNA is TGCAGTGCTAGAGCCCGGGACTACGAGCAGTACTTC. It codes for CSARARDYEQYF.

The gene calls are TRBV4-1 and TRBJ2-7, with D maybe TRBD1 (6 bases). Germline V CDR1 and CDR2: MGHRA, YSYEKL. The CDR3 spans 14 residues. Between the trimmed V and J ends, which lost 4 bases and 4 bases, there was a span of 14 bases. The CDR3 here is CASSLQGNPYEQYF. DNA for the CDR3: TGCGCCAGCAGCCTACAGGGAAATCCATACGAGCAGTACTTC.

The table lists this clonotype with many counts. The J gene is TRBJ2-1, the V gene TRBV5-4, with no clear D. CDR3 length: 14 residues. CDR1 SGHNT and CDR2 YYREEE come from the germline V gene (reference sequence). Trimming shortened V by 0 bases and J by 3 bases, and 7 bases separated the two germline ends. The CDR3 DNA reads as TGTGCCAGCAGCTTGGTAGGGAACTACAATGAGCAGTTCTTC. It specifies CASSLVGNYNEQFF.

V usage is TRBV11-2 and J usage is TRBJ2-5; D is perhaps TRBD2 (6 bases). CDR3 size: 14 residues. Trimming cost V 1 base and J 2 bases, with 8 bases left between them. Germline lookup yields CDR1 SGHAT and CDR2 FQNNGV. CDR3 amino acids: CASSLGRAQETQYF. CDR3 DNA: TGTGCCAGCAGCTTAGGGAGGGCACAAGAGACCCAGTACTTC.

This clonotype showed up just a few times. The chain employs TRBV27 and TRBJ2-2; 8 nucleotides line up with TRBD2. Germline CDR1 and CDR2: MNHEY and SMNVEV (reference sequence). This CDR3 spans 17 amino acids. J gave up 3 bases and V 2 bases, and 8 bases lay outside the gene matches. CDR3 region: CASSLVRGGQYTGELFF. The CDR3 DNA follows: TGTGCCAGCAGTTTAGTACGGGGGGGCCAGTACACCGGGGAGCTGTTTTTT.

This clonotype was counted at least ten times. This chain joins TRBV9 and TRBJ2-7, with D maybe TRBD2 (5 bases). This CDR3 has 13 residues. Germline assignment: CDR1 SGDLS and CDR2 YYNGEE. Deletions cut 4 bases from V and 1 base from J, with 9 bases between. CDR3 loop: CASSPRTSYEQYF. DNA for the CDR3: TGTGCCAGCAGCCCCCGGACTTCCTACGAGCAGTACTTC. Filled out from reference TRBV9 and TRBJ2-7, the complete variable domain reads DSGVTQTPKHLITATGQRVTLRCSPRSGDLSVYWYQQSLDQGLQFLIQYYNGEERAKGNILERFSAQQFPDLHSELNLSSLELGDSALYFCASSPRTSYEQYFGPGTRLTVT.

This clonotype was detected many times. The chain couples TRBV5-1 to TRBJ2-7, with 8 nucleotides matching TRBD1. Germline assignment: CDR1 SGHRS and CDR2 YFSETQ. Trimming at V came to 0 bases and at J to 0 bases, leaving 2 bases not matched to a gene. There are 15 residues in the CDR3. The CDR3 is CASSLGQGSSYEQYF. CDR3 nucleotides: TGCGCCAGCAGCTTGGGACAGGGGAGCTCCTACGAGCAGTACTTC.

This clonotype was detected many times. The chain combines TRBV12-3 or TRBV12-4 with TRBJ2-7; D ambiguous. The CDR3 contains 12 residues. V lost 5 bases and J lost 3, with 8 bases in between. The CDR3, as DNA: TGTGCCAGCAGTCCACAATTCTACGAGCAGTACTTC. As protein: CASSPQFYEQYF.

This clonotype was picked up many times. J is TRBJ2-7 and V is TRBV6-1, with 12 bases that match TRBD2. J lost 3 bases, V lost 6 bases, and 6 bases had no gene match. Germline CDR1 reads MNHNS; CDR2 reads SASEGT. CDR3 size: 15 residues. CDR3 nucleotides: TGTGCCAGCAGAATCTGGACTAGCGGGGTCTACGAGCAGTACTTC. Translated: CASRIWTSGVYEQYF.